This T cell receptor (beta chain) was sequenced in a study of human T cells and chemical hapten exposure. TCRdb processed the RACE reads anew with MiXCR; each CDR3 protein has one entry. The sample lists approximately 340,000 distinct CDR3 sequences; about 7% were seen once. This clonotype has at least ten counts. CDR1 is SGDLS and CDR2 is YYNGEE in the germline V gene. V lost 2 bases to trimming and J lost 8 bases; unmatched junction nucleotides: 5. This CDR3 contains 15 residues. Time point specified: patch test 1, 2 weeks after DPC sensitization. The treatment denotes: therapeutic diphenylcyclopropenone sensitization with weekly scalp DPC.

The rearrangement uses TRBV9 and TRBJ2-1, with 12 bases aligning to TRBD1. This sequence was found in a young woman with alopecia areata. Some clones in this sample may be carry-over from other donors' samples. The sequencing used whole blood, collected in connection with sensitization to the hapten diphenylcyclopropenone (DPC). This chain's CDR3 is CASSVGQGAMYEQFF. Here the CDR3 DNA reads TGTGCCAGCAGCGTGGGACAGGGGGCTATGTATGAGCAGTTCTTC.